What follows are 28 T cell receptor beta chains derived from one specimen sequenced in a study of identical twins. TCRdb re-called the 5' RACE reads with MiXCR, one entry per CDR3 protein. This sample has roughly 1,500,000 distinct CDR3 sequences, with around a third found just once. Sequenced: cord blood. These receptors all come from a newborn girl in good health.

J is TRBJ2-7 and V is TRBV5-1; 12 bases fit TRBD2. The CDR3 length is 16 residues. The V gene's germline CDR1 is SGHRS and CDR2 YFSETQ. Trimming cost V 4 bases and J 7 bases; bases outside gene matches: 12. The CDR3 region has the DNA TGCGCCAGCAGCCTGACTAGCGGGAGCGGCTACAATGAGCAGTACTTC. Its translation: CASSLTSGSGYNEQYF.

The CDR3 sequence is CASSLSADREAFF. DNA for the CDR3: TGTGCCAGCAGTTTATCGGCGGACAGGGAAGCTTTCTTT. This chain uses TRBV27 with TRBJ1-1; 7 nucleotides match TRBD1. Germline CDR1 and CDR2: MNHEY and SMNVEV (reference sequence). The CDR3 runs to 13 residues. V dropped 0 bases and J dropped 8; count of bases not matched to a gene: 3.

This chain joins TRBV2 and TRBJ2-3, with 11 positions matching TRBD2. The V and J ends lost 9 bases and 1 base, in that order; junction bases with no gene match: 3. CDR3 length equals 14 residues. Per germline, CDR1 SNHLY and CDR2 FYNNEI. As DNA, the CDR3 is TGTGCCAGTTATAGCGGGAGGGGCACAGATACGCAGTATTTT. This sequence encodes CASYSGRGTDTQYF.

This clonotype was recorded a few times. This chain joins TRBV25-1 and TRBJ1-2; D may be TRBD1 (5 bases). The CDR3 runs to 14 residues. Looked up from germline, CDR1 is MGHDK and CDR2 is SYGVNS. The V and J ends lost 2 bases and 7 bases respectively, with 14 bases between them. CDR3 sequence: CASSEVNRPSGYTF. The CDR3 DNA is TGTGCCAGCAGTGAAGTGAACAGGCCGTCTGGCTACACCTTC.

This clonotype was recorded a few times. The CDR3: CASRNPRGFYEQYF. The CDR3 DNA is TGTGCCAGCAGGAACCCCCGGGGGTTCTACGAGCAGTACTTC. The chain joins TRBV6-6 to TRBJ2-7, with TRBD2 as a possible D gene (6 bases). Germline V gives CDR1 MNHNY, CDR2 SVGAGI (reference sequence). The CDR3 sequence is 14 residues long. The ends were cut back, 6 bases at V and 3 bases at J, with 15 bases in the middle.

The chain is built from TRBV9 and TRBJ2-2; 7 bases match TRBD2. This CDR3 comprises 16 residues. After removal of 0 bases from V and 0 bases from J, the junction contained 2 bases not matched to a gene. CDR1 and CDR2 (germline): SGDLS, YYNGEE. CDR3 protein: CASSVVGRTNTGELFF. For the CDR3, the DNA is TGTGCCAGCAGCGTAGTCGGGAGGACGAACACCGGGGAGCTGTTTTTT.

This clonotype appeared a few times. The rearrangement links TRBV3-1 to TRBJ2-3; D uncertain. The CDR3 has 14 residues. Looked up from germline, CDR1 is LGHDT and CDR2 is YNNKEL (reference sequence). The V and J ends lost 0 bases and 6 bases respectively, with 10 bases between them. For the CDR3, the DNA is TGTGCCAGCAGCCAAGAAGGTCGGGCTGATACGCAGTATTTT. This translates into CASSQEGRADTQYF.

This clonotype was counted only a few times. This chain uses TRBV20-1 with TRBJ2-1; 9 nucleotides agree with TRBD2. The ends lost 1 base at V and 3 bases at J; junction bases unmatched: 7. The CDR3 totals 16 residues. Germline lookup yields CDR1 DFQATT and CDR2 SNEGSKA (reference sequence). CDR3 amino acids: CSARAVMTSGYNEQFF. Written as DNA, the CDR3 is TGCAGTGCTAGAGCGGTAATGACTAGCGGCTACAATGAGCAGTTCTTC.

This chain uses TRBV5-1 with TRBJ1-1; possible D gene TRBD1, 5 bases. The CDR3 sequence is 14 residues long. The ends were cut back, 2 bases at V and 3 bases at J, with 11 bases in the middle. Germline V gene data show CDR1 as SGHRS and CDR2 as YFSETQ. The CDR3 region has the DNA TGCGCCAGCAGCTTCCAGGGATGGGACACTGAAGCTTTCTTT. Protein sequence: CASSFQGWDTEAFF. Drawing the rest from reference TRBV5-1 and TRBJ1-1, the complete variable domain is KAGVTQTPRYLIKTRGQQVTLSCSPISGHRSVSWYQQTPGQGLQFLFEYFSETQRNKGNFPGRFSGRQFSNSRSEMNVSTLELGDSALYLCASSFQGWDTEAFFGQGTRLTVV.

This clonotype was observed at least ten times. For the CDR3, the DNA is TGTGCCAGCAGCAAAAACCCGTCGTGGGACAGGGGTCTCCCCACAGATACGCAGTATTTT. Its protein is CASSKNPSWDRGLPTDTQYF. The chain has TRBV21-1 and TRBJ2-3; whether TRBD1, the table's D call, matches the DNA was not checked. TRBV21-1 is listed as a pseudogene. This CDR3 is built from 20 residues.

The chain uses TRBV6-6 and TRBJ2-5; TRBD1 aligns across 9 bases. Germline trimming cut 6 bases from V and 5 bases from J; bases unmatched to any gene: 7. CDR3 length: 14 amino acids. Germline V gene data show CDR1 as MNHNY and CDR2 as SVGAGI (reference sequence). DNA for the CDR3: TGTGCCAGCAGGCAAACAGGGGGCGGGGAGACCCAGTACTTC. This gives the protein CASRQTGGGETQYF.

This rearrangement joins TRBV7-8 to TRBJ2-1, with 10 bases aligning to TRBD2. V trimming: 6 bases; J trimming: 5 bases; junction bases outside the gene matches: 10. Germline loops: CDR1 SGHVS, CDR2 FQNEAQ. This CDR3 contains 16 residues. CDR3 coding DNA: TGTGCCAGCAGGGCCCGTTCAGGACTAGCGGACAATGAGCAGTTCTTC. This sequence encodes CASRARSGLADNEQFF.

The rearrangement joins TRBV2 to TRBJ1-2; unclear D gene. With 6 bases removed from V and 4 bases from J, the gap between germline ends came to 12 bases. The CDR3 is 13 amino acids. The germline V gene has CDR1 SNHLY and CDR2 FYNNEI. The CDR3 region has the DNA TGTGCCAGCAGCCAGAGGTGGGTCTATGGCTACACCTTC. Amino acid sequence: CASSQRWVYGYTF.

The chain links TRBV18 to TRBJ1-5; no reliable D call. The germline CDR1 and CDR2 sequences are KGHSH and LQKENI. The CDR3 runs to 15 residues. Trimming cost V 4 bases and J 3 bases, with 13 bases left between them. CDR3 bases: TGTGCCAGCTCACGCGGACCTGGACCCAATCAGCCCCAGCATTTT. It encodes CASSRGPGPNQPQHF.

The chain has TRBV4-1 and TRBJ2-4, with 7 bases matching TRBD1. Matching the DNA end better, TRBJ2-7 makes the J call doubtful. The length of the CDR3 is 14 residues. Germline V gives CDR1 MGHRA, CDR2 YSYEKL. The CDR3, as DNA: TGCGCCAGCAGCCTCGGGACAGTTGGCCACGAGCAGTACTTC. This translates into CASSLGTVGHEQYF.

The sample holds a few counts of this clonotype. V and J are TRBV5-1 and TRBJ2-1; perhaps D is TRBD1 or TRBD2 (5 bases each). CDR3 size: 14 residues. The germline V gene has CDR1 SGHRS and CDR2 YFSETQ. V was clipped by 0 bases and J by 8 bases, with 12 bases between them. The CDR3 DNA reads TGCGCCAGCAGCTTGGCCCCGGGGCGATATGAGCAGTTCTTC. Its protein product is CASSLAPGRYEQFF.

The rearrangement joins TRBV3-1 to TRBJ1-4; D uncertain. Germline V gives CDR1 LGHDT, CDR2 YNNKEL (reference sequence). This CDR3 spans 15 amino acids. V lost 5 bases, J lost 0 bases, and 10 bases lay in between. As DNA, the CDR3 is TGTGCCAGCAGCGGACGGATTGCAACTAATGAAAAACTGTTTTTT. Translated: CASSGRIATNEKLFF.

This clonotype was observed a single time. The rearrangement links TRBV4-1 to TRBJ2-3; 8 nucleotides agree with TRBD2. This CDR3 has 15 amino acids. The trim removed 8 bases at V and 2 bases at J, leaving 9 bases unmatched. Germline V gene lookup returns CDR1 MGHRA and CDR2 YSYEKL. The CDR3 region has the DNA TGCGCCAGCGGTCCGGGAGGGACCTACACAGATACGCAGTATTTT. Protein: CASGPGGTYTDTQYF.

In this sample, this clonotype turned up a few times. The chain couples TRBV20-1 to TRBJ2-3; no clear D gene. V was pared by 0 bases and J by 4 bases, with 11 bases between. Germline V lookup: CDR1 DFQATT, CDR2 SNEGSKA (reference sequence). The CDR3 spans 14 residues. CDR3 protein: CSARDGRRPDTQYF. The CDR3 DNA reads TGCAGTGCTAGAGATGGGCGTAGACCAGATACGCAGTATTTT.

This clonotype was observed a few times. This chain joins TRBV7-8 and TRBJ2-7, with D possibly being TRBD2 (6 bases). Trimming pared 2 bases from V and 0 bases from J, leaving 11 bases between. The CDR3 length is 15 residues. CDR1 SGHVS and CDR2 FQNEAQ come from the germline V gene. CDR3 coding DNA: TGTGCCAGCAGCTTAAGCGGGTCCCTCTCCTACGAGCAGTACTTC. Its translation is CASSLSGSLSYEQYF. Using reference TRBV7-8 and TRBJ2-7 for the parts outside the CDR3, the full variable domain is GAGVSQSPRYKVAKRGQDVALRCDPISGHVSLFWYQQALGQGPEFLTYFQNEAQLDKSGLPSDRFFAERPEGSVSTLKIQRTQQEDSAVYLCASSLSGSLSYEQYFGPGTRLTVT.

This clonotype has more than one count but fewer than ten. The chain is built from TRBV6-1 and TRBJ1-1; 10 bases align to TRBD1. V was pared by 7 bases and J by 3 bases, with 11 bases of the junction left unmatched. Germline V gene data show CDR1 as MNHNS and CDR2 as SASEGT. This CDR3 contains 16 residues. The CDR3 DNA follows: TGTGCCAGCACCAGACAGGGGGCGCGAAGTGACACTGAAGCTTTCTTT. The encoded protein is CASTRQGARSDTEAFF.

This clonotype was observed a few times. The CDR3 nucleotides are TGTGCCAGCAGCGTAGAGGGGACAGGCGCCTACGAACCCTACGAGCAGTACTTC. Its translation is CASSVEGTGAYEPYEQYF. The genes are TRBV9 and TRBJ2-7, with 8 bases matching TRBD1. The junction had 13 bases not matched to a gene; V was cut back by 0 bases and J by 2 bases. CDR3 length: 18 amino acids. Germline V gene data show CDR1 as SGDLS and CDR2 as YYNGEE.

This clonotype was observed once. The V gene is TRBV20-1, the J gene TRBJ2-3; D is unresolved. The germline V gene has CDR1 DFQATT and CDR2 SNEGSKA (reference sequence). The V end was cut by 1 base, the J end by 3 bases, with 11 bases between. The CDR3 length is 14 residues. The CDR3 protein is CSARGRSATDTQYF. CDR3 DNA sequence: TGCAGTGCTAGAGGCAGAAGCGCGACAGATACGCAGTATTTT.

The sample holds a few counts of this clonotype. V and J are TRBV2 and TRBJ2-7, with D possibly TRBD2 on 7 matching bases. V lost 4 bases, J lost 2 bases, and 12 bases lay in between. CDR1 and CDR2 (germline): SNHLY, FYNNEI. The CDR3 is 14 amino acids. CDR3 DNA: TGTGCCAGCAGTGCCGGAGGGGGGGCCTACGAGCAGTACTTC. Translation: CASSAGGGAYEQYF.

This clonotype was counted only a few times. The rearrangement uses TRBV20-1 and TRBJ2-3; D call uncertain. This CDR3 comprises 13 residues. CDR1 is DFQATT and CDR2 is SNEGSKA in the germline V gene (reference sequence). V lost 3 bases and J lost 2, with 9 bases in between. CDR3 nucleotides: TGCAGTGCTAGGGCGCCAGCCACAGATACGCAGTATTTT. This translates into CSARAPATDTQYF.

As DNA, the CDR3 is TGTGCCAGCAGCTTAAGACAAGGCTGGAATGAGCAGTTCTTC. It encodes CASSLRQGWNEQFF. The J gene is TRBJ2-1, the V gene TRBV11-2; D is uncertain. From germline, CDR1 is SGHAT and CDR2 FQNNGV. The CDR3 is 14 amino acids. V was cut by 2 bases and J by 7 bases, with 12 bases left in between. The full variable domain, completed using reference TRBV11-2 and TRBJ2-1, is EAGVAQSPRYKIIEKRQSVAFWCNPISGHATLYWYQQILGQGPKLLIQFQNNGVVDDSQLPKDRFSAERLKGVDSTLKIQPAKLEDSAVYLCASSLRQGWNEQFFGPGTRLTVL.

This clonotype has ten or more counts. The chain uses TRBV29-1 and TRBJ1-2; D is undetermined. Germline V gene lookup returns CDR1 SQVTM and CDR2 ANQGSEA. This CDR3 has 12 residues. Trimming took off 4 bases at V and 7 bases at J, with 13 bases between the two ends. Here the CDR3 DNA reads TGCAGCGTTGTGCGGACTGCCGGTGGCTACACCTTC. Its protein is CSVVRTAGGYTF.

This clonotype showed up just a few times. This chain links TRBV5-1 with TRBJ1-6; D is unresolved. Trimming shortened V by 4 bases and J by 13 bases, and 9 bases separated the two germline ends. Per the germline V gene, CDR1 is SGHRS and CDR2 is YFSETQ. This CDR3 is 11 amino acids long. The chain's CDR3 is CASSPFPPLHF. The CDR3 DNA follows: TGCGCCAGCAGCCCGTTTCCGCCCCTCCACTTT. The full variable domain, completed using reference TRBV5-1 and TRBJ1-6, is KAGVTQTPRYLIKTRGQQVTLSCSPISGHRSVSWYQQTPGQGLQFLFEYFSETQRNKGNFPGRFSGRQFSNSRSEMNVSTLELGDSALYLCASSPFPPLHFGNGTRLTVT.